This entry lists 3 T cell receptor beta chains sequenced from one sample in a study of OX40 agonist ivuxolimab in advanced cancers. The repertoire was sequenced with immunoSEQ multiplex PCR; TCRdb's copy has only in-frame clones and lacks some. This sample has roughly 100,000 clones, with approximately 93% found just once. Sequenced here: CD4+ or CD8+ T cells sorted from blood, sampled in a trial of the OX40 agonist ivuxolimab. The receptors come from an adult with an advanced solid tumor such as melanoma, head and neck, liver or kidney cancer.

The chain uses TRBV18 and TRBJ2-3; D uncertain. Between the trimmed V and J ends, which lost 5 bases and 6 bases, there was a span of 9 bases. The length of the CDR3 is 12 residues. Germline loops: CDR1 KGHSH, CDR2 LQKENI. CDR3 DNA sequence: TGTGCCAGCTCAACTACGAGGGATACGCAGTATTTT. As protein: CASSTTRDTQYF. Full variable domain (rest looked up from reference TRBV18 and TRBJ2-3): NAGVMQNPRHLVRRRGQEARLRCSPMKGHSHVYWYRQLPEEGLKFMVYLQKENIIDESGMPKERFSAEFPKEGPSILRIQQVVRGDSAAYFCASSTTRDTQYFGPGTRLTVL.

The V call is TRBV28, the J call TRBJ2-1; 11 nucleotides align to TRBD2. Germline loops: CDR1 MDHEN, CDR2 SYDVKM. After removal of 4 bases from V and 4 bases from J, the junction contained 6 bases not matched to a gene. The CDR3 contains 16 residues. CDR3 in amino acids: CASSSVLAGAYNEQFF. CDR3 nucleotide sequence: TGTGCCAGCAGTTCGGTACTAGCGGGGGCTTACAATGAGCAGTTCTTC.

This chain uses TRBV27 with TRBJ1-2; TRBD1 agrees at 8 bases. V was pared by 6 bases and J by 6 bases, with 9 bases of the junction left unmatched. The CDR3 is 14 amino acids. CDR1 and CDR2 (germline): MNHEY, SMNVEV (reference sequence). CDR3 nucleotide sequence: TGTGCCAGCAGCCAGCCGGGACAGGCCGATGGCTACACCTTC. Protein sequence: CASSQPGQADGYTF.